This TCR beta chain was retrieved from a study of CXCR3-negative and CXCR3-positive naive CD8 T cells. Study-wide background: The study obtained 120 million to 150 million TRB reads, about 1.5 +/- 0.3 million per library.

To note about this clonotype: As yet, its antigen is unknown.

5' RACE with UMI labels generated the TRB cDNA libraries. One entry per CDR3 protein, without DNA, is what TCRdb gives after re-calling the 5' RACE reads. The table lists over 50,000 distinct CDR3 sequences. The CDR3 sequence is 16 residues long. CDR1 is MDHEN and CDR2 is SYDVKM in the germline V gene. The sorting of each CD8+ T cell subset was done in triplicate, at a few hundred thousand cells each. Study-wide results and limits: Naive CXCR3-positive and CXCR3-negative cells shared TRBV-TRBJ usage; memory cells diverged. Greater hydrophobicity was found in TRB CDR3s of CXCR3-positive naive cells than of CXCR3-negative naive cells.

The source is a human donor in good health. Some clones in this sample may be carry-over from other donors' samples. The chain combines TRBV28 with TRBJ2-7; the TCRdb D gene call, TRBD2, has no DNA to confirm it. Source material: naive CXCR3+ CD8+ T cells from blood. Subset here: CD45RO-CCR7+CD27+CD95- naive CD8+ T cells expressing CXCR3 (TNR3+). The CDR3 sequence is CASSWPSAEMLAEQYF.